This TCR beta chain was identified in a study of blood T cell repertoires in COVID-19 (dated by TCRdb to 2019 to 2021). Background for the entire study: The collaborator samples originated in the United States, Italy and Spain and spanned the acute and convalescent phases of COVID-19. The prospective study material was composed of cDNA or gDNA derived from T cells, B-cell-depleted T cells, or PBMCs. The dataset comprised deeply sampled blood TCRbeta repertoires from subjects exposed to, actively infected with, or recovered from COVID-19. The repertoires were released in a freely available public database meant as a resource for research on the immune response to SARS-CoV-2. Samples were obtained from the ongoing ImmuneRACE study (first 160 participants) and from some 1,200 subjects provided by 6 global collaborators. Nearly every sample came with metadata listing a de-identified subject ID, COVID-19 status, age in years and sex. Where available, HLA class I and class II types were taken from metadata supplied by the sample provider and were not determined by assay-based typing.

Whole blood was collected in K2EDTA tubes by collaborating institutions according to the institutions' own protocols. For TCRbeta analysis, collaborators shipped samples in one of three forms: frozen whole blood, isolated PBMCs, or DNA extracted from either of those sample types. V sheds 5 bases and J sheds 4 bases, leaving 17 bases between their ends. Via the germline V gene, CDR1 is MGHDK and CDR2 SYGVNS. The CDR3, cysteine through phenylalanine, is 15 amino acids long. The DNA shown is the 45-base CDR3, in frame from base 1. Note on this clone: What this receptor recognizes is not known. One base away there is no much larger clone; base qualities are not given.

Paper-wide results and their limitations: The amount of clinical and demographic metadata varied by source and participant and was provided uncurated.

TCRbeta CDR3 regions were amplified from genomic DNA using the immunoSEQ Assay, a bias-controlled multiplex PCR. In the source study's methods: Nucleated cell counts per sample were estimated from amplification of reference gene primers within the assay. To quantify the absolute abundance of each unique TCRbeta CDR3 rearrangement, sequence reads were collapsed and filtered. For each sample, productive Simpson clonality was calculated as the square root of Simpson's diversity index across productive rearrangements. TCRdb carries this immuneACCESS record with in-frame sequences only. Its versions omit some clonotypes, under half of them owing to an unresolved V gene in the studies checked, with the rest unexplained. That table is the source of V, J and clone size, and D and trimming were worked out from the DNA. Here the sample has 100,000 or so clones; about 91% occur a single time. The biggest ten clones account for around a sixth of the sample.

Sequencing was carried out using peripheral blood. This TCR derives from a man aged 50 to 59 with acute or convalescent COVID-19. The chain is assembled from TRBV25-1 and TRBJ1-2, with TRBD1 perhaps the D gene, on 6 matching bases. The CDR3 region: CASSTPRGGAYGYTF. The DNA is TGTGCCAGCAGTACTCCGAGGGGGGGTGCCTATGGCTACACCTTC.